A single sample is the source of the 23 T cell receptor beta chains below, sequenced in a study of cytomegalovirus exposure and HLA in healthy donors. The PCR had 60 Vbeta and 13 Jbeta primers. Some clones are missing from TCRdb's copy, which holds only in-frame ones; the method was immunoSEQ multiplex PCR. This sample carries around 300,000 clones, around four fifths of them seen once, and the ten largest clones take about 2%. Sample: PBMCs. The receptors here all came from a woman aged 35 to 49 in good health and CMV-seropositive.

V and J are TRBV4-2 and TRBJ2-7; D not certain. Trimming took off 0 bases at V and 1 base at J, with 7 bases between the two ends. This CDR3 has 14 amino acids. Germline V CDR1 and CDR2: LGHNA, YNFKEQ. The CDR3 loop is CASSQDNYSYEQYF. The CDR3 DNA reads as TGTGCCAGCAGCCAAGATAACTATTCCTACGAGCAGTACTTC.

Written as DNA, the CDR3 is TGTGCCAGCAGTGAAAACGTTGCGGGAGGGTTCCTAAAGCAGTACTTC. Encoded protein: CASSENVAGGFLKQYF. The chain has TRBV6-1 and TRBJ2-7, with TRBD2 identical over 9 bases. V gave up 2 bases and J gave up 8 bases; unmatched junction bases: 13. The CDR3 is 16 residues long. Germline loops: CDR1 MNHNS, CDR2 SASEGT.

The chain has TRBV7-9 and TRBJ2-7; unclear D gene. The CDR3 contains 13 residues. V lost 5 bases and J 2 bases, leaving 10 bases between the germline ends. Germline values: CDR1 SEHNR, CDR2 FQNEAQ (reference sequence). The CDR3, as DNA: TGTGCCAGCAGCCCCTACTCGGCCTACGAGCAGTACTTC. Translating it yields CASSPYSAYEQYF.

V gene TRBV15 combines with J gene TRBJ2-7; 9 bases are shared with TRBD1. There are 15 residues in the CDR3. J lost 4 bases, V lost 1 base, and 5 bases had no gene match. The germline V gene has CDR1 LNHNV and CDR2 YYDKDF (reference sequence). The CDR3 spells CATSRAGQGRYEQYF. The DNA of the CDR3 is TGTGCCACCAGCAGAGCGGGACAGGGACGATACGAGCAGTACTTC.

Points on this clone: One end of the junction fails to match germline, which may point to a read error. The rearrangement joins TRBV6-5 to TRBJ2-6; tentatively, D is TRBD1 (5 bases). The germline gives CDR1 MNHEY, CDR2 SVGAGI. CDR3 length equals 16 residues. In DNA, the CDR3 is TGTGCCAGCAGTTTGAACCGGTGGTCTGGGGCCAACGGCCTGACTTTC. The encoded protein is CASSLNRWSGANGLTF.

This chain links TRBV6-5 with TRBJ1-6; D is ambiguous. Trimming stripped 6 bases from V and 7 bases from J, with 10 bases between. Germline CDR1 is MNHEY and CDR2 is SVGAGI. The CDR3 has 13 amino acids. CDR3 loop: CASSPGLNSPLHF. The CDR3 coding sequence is TGTGCCAGCAGCCCCGGTTTGAATTCACCCCTCCACTTT.

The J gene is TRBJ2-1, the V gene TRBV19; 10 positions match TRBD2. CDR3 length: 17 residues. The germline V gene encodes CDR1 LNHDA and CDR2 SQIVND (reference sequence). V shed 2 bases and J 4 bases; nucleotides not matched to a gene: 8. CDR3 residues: CASSILASGSLYNEQFF. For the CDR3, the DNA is TGTGCCAGTAGTATATTGGCTAGCGGGAGCCTTTACAATGAGCAGTTCTTC.

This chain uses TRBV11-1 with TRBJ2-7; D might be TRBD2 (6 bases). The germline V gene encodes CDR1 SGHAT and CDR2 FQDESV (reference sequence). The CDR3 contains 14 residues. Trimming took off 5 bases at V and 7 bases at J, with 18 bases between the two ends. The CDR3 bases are TGTGCCAGCAGCACGGACTATCCCCCTGATGAGCAGTACTTC. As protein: CASSTDYPPDEQYF. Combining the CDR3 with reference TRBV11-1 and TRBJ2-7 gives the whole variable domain EAEVAQSPRYKITEKSQAVAFWCDPISGHATLYWYRQILGQGPELLVQFQDESVVDDSQLPKDRFSAERLKGVDSTLKIQPAELGDSAMYLCASSTDYPPDEQYFGPGTRLTVT.

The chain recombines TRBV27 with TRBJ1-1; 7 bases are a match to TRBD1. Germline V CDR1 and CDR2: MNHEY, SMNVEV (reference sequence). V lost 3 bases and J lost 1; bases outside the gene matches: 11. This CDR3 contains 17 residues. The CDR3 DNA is TGTGCCAGCAGTTTTAAGGGGGCAGGATCAAAGAACACTGAAGCTTTCTTT. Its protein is CASSFKGAGSKNTEAFF.

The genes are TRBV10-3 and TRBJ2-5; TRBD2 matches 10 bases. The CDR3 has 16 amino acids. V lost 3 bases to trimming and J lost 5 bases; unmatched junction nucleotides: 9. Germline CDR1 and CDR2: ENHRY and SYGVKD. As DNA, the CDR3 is TGTGCCATCAGTGACCATAGCGGGAGGATGAGGGAGACCCAGTACTTC. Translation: CAISDHSGRMRETQYF.

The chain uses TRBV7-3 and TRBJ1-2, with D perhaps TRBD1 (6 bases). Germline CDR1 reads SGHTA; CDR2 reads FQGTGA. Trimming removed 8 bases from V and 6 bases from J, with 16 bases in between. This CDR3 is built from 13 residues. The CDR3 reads CASGSTGFDGYTF. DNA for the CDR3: TGTGCCAGCGGCTCCACAGGGTTTGATGGCTACACCTTC.

This chain's CDR3 is CASSIINNEQFF. In nucleotides, the CDR3 is TGTGCCAGCAGTATAATAAACAATGAGCAGTTCTTC. V usage is TRBV25-1 and J usage is TRBJ2-1; D gene ambiguous. The CDR3 extends over 12 amino acids. Trimming stripped 5 bases from V and 5 bases from J, with 7 bases between. Germline lookup yields CDR1 MGHDK and CDR2 SYGVNS.

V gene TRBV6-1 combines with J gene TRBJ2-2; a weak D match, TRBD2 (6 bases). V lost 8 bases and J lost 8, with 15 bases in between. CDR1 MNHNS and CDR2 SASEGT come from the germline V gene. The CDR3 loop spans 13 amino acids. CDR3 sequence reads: CASSPEGKGELFF. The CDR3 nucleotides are TGTGCCAGCTCGCCGGAGGGGAAGGGGGAGCTGTTTTTT.

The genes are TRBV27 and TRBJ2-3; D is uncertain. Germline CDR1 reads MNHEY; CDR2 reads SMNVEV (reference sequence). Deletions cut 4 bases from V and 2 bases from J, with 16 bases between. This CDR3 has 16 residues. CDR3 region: CASSSLMKHHTDTQYF. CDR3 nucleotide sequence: TGTGCCAGCAGTTCCCTAATGAAGCACCACACAGATACGCAGTATTTT.

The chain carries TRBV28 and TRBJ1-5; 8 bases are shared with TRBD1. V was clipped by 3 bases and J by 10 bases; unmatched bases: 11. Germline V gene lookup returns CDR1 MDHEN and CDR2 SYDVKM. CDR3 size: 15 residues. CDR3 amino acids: CASSFGTGGTSPQHF. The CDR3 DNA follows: TGTGCCAGCAGTTTTGGTACAGGGGGGACCAGCCCCCAGCATTTT.

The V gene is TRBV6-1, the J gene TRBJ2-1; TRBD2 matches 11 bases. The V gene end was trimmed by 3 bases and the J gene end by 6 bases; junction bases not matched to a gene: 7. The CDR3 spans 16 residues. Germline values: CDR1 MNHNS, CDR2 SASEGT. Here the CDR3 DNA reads TGTGCCAGCAGTGACGCGACTAGCGGGATGTCCAATGAGCAGTTCTTC. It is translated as CASSDATSGMSNEQFF.

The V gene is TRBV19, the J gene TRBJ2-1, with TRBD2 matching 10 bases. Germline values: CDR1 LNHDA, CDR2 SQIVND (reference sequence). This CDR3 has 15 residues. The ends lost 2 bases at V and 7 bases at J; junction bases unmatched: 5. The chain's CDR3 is CASSISSGRGNEQFF. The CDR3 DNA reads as TGTGCCAGTAGTATATCCAGCGGGAGGGGAAATGAGCAGTTCTTC.

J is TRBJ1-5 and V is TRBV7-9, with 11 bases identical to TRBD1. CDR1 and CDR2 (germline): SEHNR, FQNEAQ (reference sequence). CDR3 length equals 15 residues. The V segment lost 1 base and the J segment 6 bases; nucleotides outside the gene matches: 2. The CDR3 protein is CASSLDGQGAQPQHF. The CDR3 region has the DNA TGTGCCAGCAGCTTAGATGGACAGGGGGCTCAGCCCCAGCATTTT.

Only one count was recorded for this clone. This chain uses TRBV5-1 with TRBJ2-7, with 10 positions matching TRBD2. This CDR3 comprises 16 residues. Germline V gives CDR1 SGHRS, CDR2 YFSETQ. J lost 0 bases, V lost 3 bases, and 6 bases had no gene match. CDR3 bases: TGCGCCAGCAGCTCCCGACTAGCGGGTTTCTCCTACGAGCAGTACTTC. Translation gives CASSSRLAGFSYEQYF. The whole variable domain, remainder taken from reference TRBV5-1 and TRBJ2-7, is KAGVTQTPRYLIKTRGQQVTLSCSPISGHRSVSWYQQTPGQGLQFLFEYFSETQRNKGNFPGRFSGRQFSNSRSEMNVSTLELGDSALYLCASSSRLAGFSYEQYFGPGTRLTVT.

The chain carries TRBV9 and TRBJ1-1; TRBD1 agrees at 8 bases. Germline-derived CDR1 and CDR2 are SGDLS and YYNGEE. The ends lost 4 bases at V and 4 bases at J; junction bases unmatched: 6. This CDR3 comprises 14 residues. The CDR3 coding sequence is TGTGCCAGCAGCTCAACCACAGGGGGCACTGAAGCTTTCTTT. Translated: CASSSTTGGTEAFF.

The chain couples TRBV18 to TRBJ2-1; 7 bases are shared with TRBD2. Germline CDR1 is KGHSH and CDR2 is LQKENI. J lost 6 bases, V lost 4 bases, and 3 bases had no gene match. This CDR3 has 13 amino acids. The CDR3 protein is CASSLGLGNEQFF. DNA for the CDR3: TGTGCCAGCTCACTAGGACTAGGCAATGAGCAGTTCTTC. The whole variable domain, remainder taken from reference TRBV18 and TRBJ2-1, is NAGVMQNPRHLVRRRGQEARLRCSPMKGHSHVYWYRQLPEEGLKFMVYLQKENIIDESGMPKERFSAEFPKEGPSILRIQQVVRGDSAAYFCASSLGLGNEQFFGPGTRLTVL.

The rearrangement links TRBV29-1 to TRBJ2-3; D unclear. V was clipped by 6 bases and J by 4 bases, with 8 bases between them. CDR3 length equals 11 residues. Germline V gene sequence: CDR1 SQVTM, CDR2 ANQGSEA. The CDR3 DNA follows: TGCAGCGTGCCTCAGGCAGATACGCAGTATTTT. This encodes CSVPQADTQYF.

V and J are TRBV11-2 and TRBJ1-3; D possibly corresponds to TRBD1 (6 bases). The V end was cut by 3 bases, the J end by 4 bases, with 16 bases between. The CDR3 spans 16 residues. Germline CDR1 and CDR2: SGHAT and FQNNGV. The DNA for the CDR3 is TGTGCCAGCAGCTTTTTTTTACAGGGTTACGGAAACACCATATATTTT. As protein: CASSFFLQGYGNTIYF.